These 32 T cell receptor beta chains came from one sample sequenced in a study of blood T cell repertoires in COVID-19. Sequencing was performed with immunoSEQ multiplex PCR; in TCRdb, only in-frame clones are kept and a portion is missing. The profile shows about 230,000 clones, less than 85% of them singletons. The material sequenced was peripheral blood. The receptors derive from a woman in her sixties or seventies with active or convalescent COVID-19.

The rearrangement links TRBV7-9 to TRBJ1-2; TRBD1 matches 8 bases. The germline V gene encodes CDR1 SEHNR and CDR2 FQNEAQ (reference sequence). CDR3 length: 16 residues. V lost 8 bases and J lost 2; bases outside the gene matches: 13. The CDR3 DNA follows: TGTGCCAGCGAATCAGGGGGCCAGTATAACAACTATGGCTACACCTTC. Amino acids: CASESGGQYNNYGYTF.

This clone was picked up a small number of times. The DNA for the CDR3 is TGTGCCAGCAGCGGCATCACCGGGGCTTTCTTT. Protein: CASSGITGAFF. This chain connects TRBV7-9 to TRBJ1-1; no clear D gene. Germline CDR1 SEHNR, CDR2 FQNEAQ (reference sequence). The CDR3 covers 11 residues. V dropped 5 bases and J dropped 11 bases, with 12 bases sitting between them.

The chain couples TRBV5-8 to TRBJ1-4, with D uncertain. Germline assignment: CDR1 SGHTS and CDR2 YDEGEE. V was shortened by 1 base and J by 4 bases, with 5 bases between the two germline ends. The CDR3 length is 13 residues. CDR3 residues: CASSLIRNEKLFF. In nucleotides, the CDR3 is TGTGCCAGCAGCTTGATTCGTAATGAAAAACTGTTTTTT.

This clone was seen a handful of times. Here the CDR3 reads CASSYSGSGETQYF. DNA of the CDR3: TGTGCCAGCAGTTACTCAGGGAGTGGAGAGACCCAGTACTTC. This sequence joins TRBV6-5 and TRBJ2-5, with D maybe TRBD2 (5 bases). The CDR3 consists of 14 residues. The V end lost 0 bases, the J end lost 4 bases, and 9 bases lay between the germline ends. Germline CDR1 is MNHEY and CDR2 is SVGAGI.

The rearrangement links TRBV6-6 to TRBJ1-1, with TRBD1 matching over 9 bases. Unmatched junction bases numbered 4, after V lost 8 bases and J lost 0 bases. The CDR3 consists of 14 residues. CDR1 and CDR2 from the germline V gene are MNHNY and SVGAGI (reference sequence). The CDR3 DNA reads as TGTGCCAGCTTAGGACAGGGGATGAACACTGAAGCTTTCTTT. This gives the protein CASLGQGMNTEAFF.

The J gene is TRBJ2-3, the V gene TRBV7-2, with 7 bases that match TRBD1. Trimming at V came to 4 bases and at J to 1 base, leaving 8 bases not matched to a gene. This CDR3 is 16 amino acids long. Germline lookup yields CDR1 SGHTA and CDR2 FQGNSA. The CDR3 protein is CASSSGQDWGTDTQYF. CDR3 sequence (DNA): TGTGCCAGCAGCTCCGGACAGGACTGGGGCACAGATACGCAGTATTTT. The whole variable domain, remainder taken from reference TRBV7-2 and TRBJ2-3, is GAGVSQSPSNKVTEKGKDVELRCDPISGHTALYWYRQSLGQGLEFLIYFQGNSAPDKSGLPSDRFSAERTGGSVSTLTIQRTQQEDSAVYLCASSSGQDWGTDTQYFGPGTRLTVL.

The V and J genes are TRBV3-1 (or the pseudogene TRBV3-2) and TRBJ2-2; TRBD2 matches 13 bases. Losses at the gene ends were 4 bases for V and 5 bases for J; bases not matched to a gene: 4. Looked up from germline, CDR1 is LGHDT and CDR2 is YNNKEL (reference sequence). The CDR3 is made up of 16 amino acids. The CDR3 region is CASSLSLAGGTGELFF. CDR3 coding DNA: TGTGCCAGCAGCCTATCACTAGCGGGAGGGACCGGGGAGCTGTTTTTT.

This clone appeared once. V gene TRBV7-2 combines with J gene TRBJ2-3; a possible D gene is TRBD1 (5 bases). The length of the CDR3 is 15 residues. The germline V gene has CDR1 SGHTA and CDR2 FQGNSA. Trimming removed 1 base from V and 4 bases from J, with 12 bases in between. The CDR3 DNA is TGTGCCAGCAGCTTAGGTGGGGCAGAGGCAGATACGCAGTATTTT. It is translated as CASSLGGAEADTQYF.

The genes are TRBV24-1 and TRBJ1-5; maybe TRBD1 (5 bases). This CDR3 is built from 15 residues. Trimming pared 5 bases from V and 4 bases from J, leaving 14 bases between. CDR1 is KGHDR and CDR2 is SFDVKD in the germline V gene. The CDR3: CATSAPRGPNQPQHF. The DNA for the CDR3 is TGTGCCACCAGTGCCCCGCGGGGCCCTAATCAGCCCCAGCATTTT.

J is TRBJ2-1 and V is TRBV5-1, with 10 bases aligning to TRBD2. This CDR3 has 17 amino acids. J lost 3 bases, V lost 0 bases, and 6 bases had no gene match. Germline V CDR1 and CDR2: SGHRS, YFSETQ. The CDR3 region has the DNA TGCGCCAGCAGCTTGGCAATGGGACTAGCGAACTACAATGAGCAGTTCTTC. Its translation is CASSLAMGLANYNEQFF.

The chain employs TRBV3-1 (or the pseudogene TRBV3-2) and TRBJ2-7, with TRBD1 identical over 8 bases. This CDR3 comprises 16 residues. V gave up 3 bases and J gave up 0 bases; unmatched junction bases: 7. Looked up from germline, CDR1 is LGHDT and CDR2 is YNNKEL (reference sequence). CDR3 DNA: TGTGCCAGCAGCCACAACCCAGGGGGCCTCTCCTACGAGCAGTACTTC. It encodes CASSHNPGGLSYEQYF.

This rearrangement joins TRBV29-1 to TRBJ2-2, with 10 bases fitting TRBD1. Per the germline V gene, CDR1 is SQVTM and CDR2 is ANQGSEA. This CDR3 is built from 15 residues. Germline trimming cut 8 bases from V and 5 bases from J; bases unmatched to any gene: 11. CDR3 in amino acids: CSFLSGTGVTGELFF. DNA of the CDR3: TGCAGCTTTTTGTCCGGGACAGGGGTAACCGGGGAGCTGTTTTTT.

This clone was observed a few times. The chain couples TRBV2 to TRBJ2-2; D may be TRBD1 (5 bases). Germline V gene lookup returns CDR1 SNHLY and CDR2 FYNNEI. The CDR3 has 14 residues. Trimming pared 5 bases from V and 4 bases from J, leaving 11 bases between. CDR3 bases: TGTGCCAGCAGTATCCGACAGTCCACCGGGGAGCTGTTTTTT. Translation: CASSIRQSTGELFF.

The chain links TRBV3-1 (or the pseudogene TRBV3-2) to TRBJ1-1, with 7 bases that match TRBD1. V lost 0 bases, J lost 6 bases, and 7 bases stayed unmatched. Germline V gene sequence: CDR1 LGHDT, CDR2 YNNKEL (reference sequence). The CDR3 length is 15 residues. The CDR3 reads CASSQDQVGTAEAFF. In DNA, the CDR3 is TGTGCCAGCAGCCAAGACCAAGTAGGGACAGCTGAAGCTTTCTTT.

The chain has TRBV13 and TRBJ1-1, with TRBD1 identical over 7 bases. Germline loops: CDR1 PRHDT, CDR2 FYEKMQ (reference sequence). V trimming: 6 bases; J trimming: 5 bases; junction bases outside the gene matches: 15. The CDR3 consists of 16 residues. The CDR3 here is CASSPRDRRIGTEAFF. CDR3 DNA: TGTGCCAGCAGTCCCCGGGACAGAAGAATCGGGACTGAAGCTTTCTTT. The full variable domain, its missing parts supplied by reference TRBV13 and TRBJ1-1, is AAGVIQSPRHLIKEKRETATLKCYPIPRHDTVYWYQQGPGQDPQFLISFYEKMQSDKGSIPDRFSAQQFSDYHSELNMSSLELGDSALYFCASSPRDRRIGTEAFFGQGTRLTVV.

In its sample, this clone was seen once. The chain couples TRBV6-4 to TRBJ2-1; TRBD2 agrees at 13 bases. Losses at the gene ends were 4 bases for V and 4 bases for J; bases not matched to a gene: 4. Germline V lookup: CDR1 MRHNA, CDR2 SNTAGT. The CDR3 sequence is 16 residues long. The CDR3 protein is CASSAGTSGVYNEQFF. The CDR3 nucleotides read TGTGCCAGCAGTGCAGGGACTAGCGGGGTTTACAATGAGCAGTTCTTC.

The chain carries TRBV5-6 and TRBJ2-1, with 7 bases lining up with TRBD2. The germline V gene encodes CDR1 SGHDT and CDR2 YYEEEE. V lost 4 bases and J lost 9; bases outside the gene matches: 10. This CDR3 spans 14 amino acids. The DNA of the CDR3 is TGTGCCAGCAGCGGGTGGACCCCGGGGGGTGAGCAGTTCTTC. Translating gives CASSGWTPGGEQFF. The full variable domain, in which reference TRBV5-6 and TRBJ2-1 provide the parts outside the CDR3, is DAGVTQSPTHLIKTRGQQVTLRCSPKSGHDTVSWYQQALGQGPQFIFQYYEEEERQRGNFPDRFSGHQFPNYSSELNVNALLLGDSALYLCASSGWTPGGEQFFGPGTRLTVL.

This chain connects TRBV6-5 to TRBJ2-5, with D possibly matching TRBD2 (6 bases). The CDR3 consists of 14 residues. Trimming pared 6 bases from V and 5 bases from J, leaving 16 bases between. Germline V gives CDR1 MNHEY, CDR2 SVGAGI. The CDR3 sequence: CASSAGLFRETQYF. The CDR3 DNA follows: TGTGCCAGCAGCGCGGGACTTTTTAGGGAGACCCAGTACTTC.

The chain uses TRBV10-3 and TRBJ2-7; possible D gene TRBD1, 6 bases. Germline V CDR1 and CDR2: ENHRY, SYGVKD. Trimming left V 7 bases short and J 0 bases short, with 10 bases between. This CDR3 has 13 residues. The CDR3, as DNA: TGTGCCATCACTTCAGGGGTCTCCTACGAGCAGTACTTC. Translation gives CAITSGVSYEQYF.

The chain couples TRBV3-1 (or the pseudogene TRBV3-2) to TRBJ1-2; 7 bases match TRBD1. V was clipped by 5 bases and J by 6 bases; unmatched bases: 6. This CDR3 region has 13 residues. In germline, CDR1 is LGHDT, CDR2 YNNKEL (reference sequence). The DNA of the CDR3 is TGTGCCAGCAGCGAGGACAGGCTCCATGGCTACACCTTC. Translating gives CASSEDRLHGYTF.

The chain uses TRBV3-1 (or the pseudogene TRBV3-2) and TRBJ2-1, with TRBD2 as a possible D gene (6 bases). The CDR3 runs to 17 residues. Deletions cut 0 bases from V and 5 bases from J, with 17 bases between. Germline loops: CDR1 LGHDT, CDR2 YNNKEL (reference sequence). The DNA of the CDR3 is TGTGCCAGCAGCCAAGATGTCGGACTCTCGGGGGACAATGAGCAGTTCTTC. Translating it yields CASSQDVGLSGDNEQFF.

This clone was detected a few times. The chain links TRBV7-2 to TRBJ1-1; D might be TRBD1 (5 bases). CDR1 is SGHTA and CDR2 is FQGNSA in the germline V gene. This CDR3 contains 14 residues. V dropped 3 bases and J dropped 5 bases, with 13 bases sitting between them. As DNA, the CDR3 is TGTGCCAGCAGCTTTCGCCCCGGGGGAACTGAAGCTTTCTTT. It codes for CASSFRPGGTEAFF.

This clone has only a few counts. The chain has TRBV4-1 and TRBJ1-1; D not resolved. V lost 4 bases to trimming and J lost 5 bases, with 8 bases between them. In germline, CDR1 is MGHRA, CDR2 YSYEKL. The CDR3 runs to 12 residues. The DNA for the CDR3 is TGCGCCAGCAGCCCCCCCGGGACTGAAGCTTTCTTT. Protein sequence: CASSPPGTEAFF.

V and J are TRBV10-3 and TRBJ2-2, with a tentative D call TRBD1 (6 bases). This CDR3 spans 16 amino acids. V was cut by 7 bases and J by 0 bases, with 15 bases left in between. Germline assignment: CDR1 ENHRY and CDR2 SYGVKD. In DNA, the CDR3 is TGTGCCATCAAAAGGACAGCCATCTCGAACACCGGGGAGCTGTTTTTT. This gives the protein CAIKRTAISNTGELFF.

The chain couples TRBV19 to TRBJ1-6, with TRBD1 matching 7 bases. V shed 2 bases, J shed 9 bases, and the junction held 7 bases outside the gene matches. Germline lookup yields CDR1 LNHDA and CDR2 SQIVND (reference sequence). The CDR3 runs 15 residues. The CDR3 DNA reads TGTGCCAGTAGTATAAACAGGGGCTCGGGTTCACCCCTCCACTTT. Amino acid sequence: CASSINRGSGSPLHF.

The chain employs TRBV2 and TRBJ1-5; a weak D match, TRBD1 (6 bases). CDR3 size: 13 residues. V lost 11 bases to trimming and J lost 7 bases, with 18 bases between them. The germline CDR1 and CDR2 sequences are SNHLY and FYNNEI. CDR3 protein: CAGAWGLYQPQHF. The DNA of the CDR3 is TGTGCCGGGGCCTGGGGGCTATACCAGCCCCAGCATTTT.

V is TRBV6-2 or TRBV6-3 and J is TRBJ2-7; D may be TRBD1 (6 bases). Germline CDR1 and CDR2: MNHEY and SVGEGT. V was trimmed by 1 base and J by 2 bases, leaving 12 bases between them. The CDR3 is 15 residues long. The DNA of the CDR3 is TGTGCCAGCAGTTACTGGGACACTCCAACCTACGAGCAGTACTTC. It codes for CASSYWDTPTYEQYF.

The J gene is TRBJ1-1, the V gene TRBV6-2 or TRBV6-3; D call uncertain. CDR1 MNHEY and CDR2 SVGEGT come from the germline V gene. The CDR3 spans 15 residues. V was trimmed by 0 bases and J by 0 bases, leaving 8 bases between them. The CDR3 DNA reads TGTGCCAGCAGTTACTCGCCGGGGTTGAACACTGAAGCTTTCTTT. Amino acids: CASSYSPGLNTEAFF.

V usage is TRBV27 and J usage is TRBJ2-7; 9 bases line up with TRBD1. V shed 3 bases and J 6 bases; nucleotides not matched to a gene: 6. Germline V lookup: CDR1 MNHEY, CDR2 SMNVEV (reference sequence). This CDR3 has 14 residues. CDR3 nucleotide sequence: TGTGCCAGCAGTTTTAGGGACAGGGCCCGCGAGCAGTACTTC. It encodes CASSFRDRAREQYF.

The rearrangement links TRBV5-5 to TRBJ2-7; the D gene is possibly TRBD2 (6 bases). This CDR3 has 15 residues. The germline V gene has CDR1 SGHKS and CDR2 YYEKEE (reference sequence). V was pared by 2 bases and J by 1 base, with 13 bases between. CDR3 coding DNA: TGTGCCAGCAGCTTTACCGGGGGAGAATCCTACGAGCAGTACTTC. Translating it yields CASSFTGGESYEQYF.

This sequence joins TRBV3-1 (or the pseudogene TRBV3-2) and TRBJ2-1, with 7 positions matching TRBD2. The CDR3 length is 16 residues. Germline-derived CDR1 and CDR2 are LGHDT and YNNKEL (reference sequence). With V trimmed by 6 bases and J by 4 bases, 12 bases remained unmatched. The CDR3 loop reads CASSLDGGNQYNEQFF. CDR3 DNA: TGTGCCAGCAGTCTCGACGGGGGGAATCAATACAATGAGCAGTTCTTC.

This chain joins TRBV11-3 and TRBJ2-3, with 10 bases lining up with TRBD2. There are 15 residues in the CDR3. CDR1 is SGHNT and CDR2 is YENEEA in the germline V gene. The J segment lost 7 bases and the V segment lost 5 bases, leaving 9 bases of the junction unmatched. This CDR3 reads CASSRSSGGTYTQYF. As DNA, the CDR3 is TGTGCCAGCAGCAGATCTAGCGGGGGCACCTATACGCAGTATTTT.